This T cell receptor (beta chain) originates from a study of beta chain features in type 1 diabetes. Regarding the study as a whole: A cDNA-based sequencing approach could over-represent cells with high TCR expression.

Staining for CD45RO/CCR7/CD25/CD127/CD95/CD27 allowed sorting of CD4+ naive, central memory, regulatory and stem cell-like memory cells. From germline, CDR1 is MNHNS and CDR2 SASEGT. Trimming stripped 6 bases from V and 5 bases from J, with 11 bases between. The CDR3 totals 13 residues. To note about this clone: What it binds is not known.

Expressed TCRB transcripts were sequenced after all isolated RNA was converted to cDNA. Profiled with immunoSEQ multiplex PCR; TCRdb holds only in-frame clones, not every one. The sample lists 680,000 or so clones, 15% to 17% occurring once. The chain carries TRBV6-1 and TRBJ2-1; D unclear. The receptor was isolated from a man aged 18-30 years in good health. Source material: naive CD4+ T cells from blood. CDR3: CASRGSPNNEQFF. The CDR3 nucleotides read TGTGCCAGCAGAGGCAGCCCCAACAATGAGCAGTTCTTC.